This T cell receptor (beta chain) comes out of a study of blood T cell repertoires in COVID-19. On the study more broadly: The United States, Italy and Spain were the sources of the acute and convalescent COVID-19 samples. The cDNA or gDNA used as material had been derived from T cells, B-cell-depleted T cells, or PBMCs.

Per the original data handling: From reference gene primer amplification, estimates of nucleated cell counts were derived. Clones were read by immunoSEQ multiplex PCR, and TCRdb kept only the in-frame ones, dropping some. V and J calls plus clone size are reproduced from that table; the DNA served to infer D and trimming. Of some 120,000 clones listed, roughly three quarters are singletons. Trimming cost V 7 bases and J 0 bases, with 9 bases left between them. The length of the CDR3 is 13 residues. Germline-derived CDR1 and CDR2 are SGHTA and FQGTGA. Source material: peripheral blood. V and J are TRBV7-3 and TRBJ1-1; no clear D. This TCR derives from a man between 35 and 55 years old with active or convalescent COVID-19. The CDR3 region has the DNA TGTGCCAGCAAGGCGGTAATGAACACTGAAGCTTTCTTT. Protein: CASKAVMNTEAFF.